This entry concerns a single TCR beta chain. What antigen it recognizes has not been identified. Here, both gene names and germline sequences come from the mouse. The read falls 1 residue short of the CDR3 end, and the missing part is taken from the germline J gene. This record comes from a study of tissue T cells after allogeneic stem cell transplantation (dated by TCRdb to 2022 to 2024). Notes on the research overall: TCR beta repertoires were profiled across many tissues obtained from research autopsies of patients with and without GVHD, as well as in mouse models of GVHD. On the human side, the study was prospective and observational, with no blinding or randomization. General study outcomes and caveats: The study did not establish which tissue TCRs were alloreactive or antigen-specific, and some clones may have been host cells that persisted. Not many T cell clones showed up in more than one patient, yet clustering based on motifs uncovered repertoire signatures that were shared across patients in a tissue-specific way. Within patients, how anatomically similar tissues were was a major factor shaping TCR repertoire composition, regardless of disease or transplant status. In both patients and mice, only a limited portion of the TCR repertoire detected in tissues was captured by blood and spleen T cells. A small and clinically heterogeneous patient cohort was studied, and sampling depth was acknowledged as a limitation.

Receptor libraries were prepared by the immunoSEQ multiplex PCR assay. Adaptive Biotechnologies performed TCRbeta CDR3 sequencing at survey depth and reported CDR3 sequences, V/J genes, productive frequency, and template counts. Amplification of TCR beta CDR3 regions started from genomic DNA instead of RNA. The authors' analysis ran thus. Jensen-Shannon divergence served to quantify pairwise repertoire overlap between tissues, with 0 meaning identical and 1 meaning complete divergence. Tissues were grouped by single-linkage agglomerative hierarchical clustering of pairwise JSD values, and the clustering results were shown as dendrograms. GLIPH2 was run on all patient samples with simulation_depth 1000, kmer_min_depth 3, cdr3_length_cutoff 8, keeping groups with more than two unique CDR3s. In a standardized tissue-overlap score, Jaccard GLIPH-group overlap across patients was extrapolated to a standard repertoire size of 1000 clones. To look at how diversity was associated with clinical or experimental variables, linear mixed-effect models were used, with tissue treated as a fixed effect and individual treated as a random effect. TCRdb took this table from immuneACCESS and kept in-frame rearrangements with V and J called. Such tables lack part of the clones; where checked against another copy, unresolved V genes explain under half of the gap, and the rest is unexplained. That table supplies the V and J calls and clone size; D and trimming were determined from the DNA. This sample holds about 22,000 clones; roughly three quarters were observed only once. About 0.41% of the sample is in the top ten clones.

As encoded in the germline V gene (reference sequence), CDR1 is FNHDT while CDR2 is SITEND. V is pruned by 2 bases and J by 2 bases, leaving 3 bases of the junction without a gene match. The cysteine opens and the phenylalanine closes a CDR3 of 16 amino acids. Of the CDR3's DNA, 45 bases were read; they are in frame from base 1. Source material: blood. The receptor chain draws on TRBV19 and TRBJ2-4; TRBD2 fits 12 bases in the junction. This receptor was taken from a female BALB/c mouse in good health. The mouse line in question has MHC haplotype H2-d. CDR3 sequence: CASSIRLGGPQNTLYF. Incomplete CDR3 DNA: TGTGCCAGCAGTATTAGACTGGGGGGGCCTCAAAACACCTTGTAC.